This T cell receptor beta chain was sequenced in a study of blood T cell repertoires in COVID-19. V was shortened by 1 base and J by 3 bases, with 19 bases between the two germline ends. CDR3 length equals 17 residues. In germline, CDR1 is SGHNT, CDR2 YYREEE (reference sequence). Authors' methods: Scientists estimated how many nucleated cells there were by amplifying reference gene primers. The method was immunoSEQ multiplex PCR; TCRdb's version includes in-frame clones alone and lacks a portion of them. V and J calls and clone size are copied from that table; D and trimming were computed from the DNA. This sample has about 97,000 clones, with approximately 87% found just once. A single count supports this clone.

The chain joins TRBV5-4 to TRBJ1-2; TRBD1 might be the D (6 bases). The TCR sequence derives from a human donor in a cohort sampled during active COVID-19. Specimen: peripheral blood. This CDR3 is CASSLSRGSNIDYGYTF. Here the CDR3 DNA reads TGTGCCAGCAGCTTGTCCAGGGGATCTAATATAGACTATGGCTACACCTTC.